Below are 5 T cell receptor beta chains sequenced from a single sample in a study of blood T cell repertoires in COVID-19. Sequenced by immunoSEQ multiplex PCR; TCRdb stores in-frame clones only, minus some. The top ten hold 1.5% to 2% of the sample, which has 200,000 to 250,000 clones, about 84% seen once. The sequencing input was PBMCs or T cells enriched from blood (not recorded which). These receptors all stem from a man between 60 and 75 years old who had recovered from COVID-19.

This chain joins TRBV7-3 and TRBJ1-1, with D possibly being TRBD1 (5 bases). The CDR3 spans 13 residues. Between the trimmed V and J ends, which lost 4 bases and 2 bases, there was a span of 8 bases. Germline V CDR1 and CDR2: SGHTA, FQGTGA. In DNA form, the CDR3 reads TGTGCCAGCAGCTACACAGGTAACACTGAAGCTTTCTTT. Protein sequence: CASSYTGNTEAFF.

The chain uses TRBV15 and TRBJ1-2; 9 bases map to TRBD1. The CDR3 length is 16 residues. Per the germline V gene, CDR1 is LNHNV and CDR2 is YYDKDF (reference sequence). With V trimmed by 4 bases and J by 8 bases, 14 bases remained unmatched. CDR3 sequence: CATSIGRGQGFGGYTF. As DNA, the CDR3 is TGTGCCACCAGCATAGGTCGGGGACAGGGATTTGGGGGCTACACCTTC.

The gene calls are TRBV5-1 and TRBJ2-2; TRBD1 matches 8 bases. V dropped 4 bases and J dropped 2; count of bases not matched to a gene: 4. CDR3 size: 15 residues. Per germline, CDR1 SGHRS and CDR2 YFSETQ. CDR3 in DNA: TGCGCCAGCAGCCGGACAGGGCAAAACACCGGGGAGCTGTTTTTT. Its protein is CASSRTGQNTGELFF.

V and J are TRBV27 and TRBJ1-2; no clear D gene. CDR3 length: 13 residues. CDR1 and CDR2 from the germline V gene are MNHEY and SMNVEV (reference sequence). V was clipped by 6 bases and J by 7 bases, with 15 bases between them. The CDR3 is CASRTQEAGGYTF. CDR3 sequence (DNA): TGTGCCAGCAGAACCCAGGAGGCGGGTGGCTACACCTTC.

The CDR3 spells CASSPAVRGHSNTGELFF. The CDR3 DNA reads as TGTGCCAGCAGCCCCGCGGTCAGGGGGCACTCGAACACCGGGGAGCTGTTTTTT. V gene TRBV9 combines with J gene TRBJ2-2; 8 bases map to TRBD1. The CDR3 covers 18 residues. V shed 4 bases and J 0 bases; nucleotides not matched to a gene: 11. Germline CDR1 SGDLS, CDR2 YYNGEE. Drawing the rest from reference TRBV9 and TRBJ2-2, the complete variable domain is DSGVTQTPKHLITATGQRVTLRCSPRSGDLSVYWYQQSLDQGLQFLIQYYNGEERAKGNILERFSAQQFPDLHSELNLSSLELGDSALYFCASSPAVRGHSNTGELFFGEGSRLTVL.